Listed below are T cell receptor beta chains from one sample, sequenced in a study of cytomegalovirus exposure and HLA in healthy donors. Some clones are missing from TCRdb's copy, which holds only in-frame ones; the method was immunoSEQ multiplex PCR. The data hold 150,000 to 200,000 clones, with roughly 70% observed a single time. Sample: PBMCs. These TCRs come from a woman between 45 and 65 years old in good health and CMV-seropositive. The CDR3 runs from the conserved cysteine through the conserved F or W.

>TRBJ1-1|TRBV5-1
CASQTGVGLNTEAFF
>TRBJ2-5|TRBV5-5
CASSLAPASGGLLNF
>TRBJ1-1|TRBV2
CASSVDNTEAFF
>TRBJ2-7|TRBV6-1
CASSDWVGGSSYEQYF
>TRBJ2-7|TRBV6-6
CASSYGTGCQQYF
>TRBJ1-4|TRBV15
CATSRDQGSGKLFF
>TRBJ1-1|TRBV18
CASSWTGETNTEAFF
>TRBJ2-5|TRBV5-1
CASSLWGQRGETQYF
>TRBJ1-6|TRBV6-5
CASSPRDRVNSPLHF
>TRBJ2-7|TRBV11-3
CASSLLWDRSSYEQYF
>TRBJ2-3|TRBV6-6
CASSLGQGGSDTQYF
>-|TRBV27
CASRGSTVYEQYF
>TRBJ2-5|TRBV11-2
CASSLGGAGGRGETQYF
>TRBJ1-5|TRBV29-1
CSAIGTGLNQPQHF
>TRBJ2-7|TRBV10-1
CASSAGTGGYEQYF
>TRBJ1-5|TRBV5-1
CASSSGQFSNQPQHF
>TRBJ1-1|TRBV6-6
CASSYGGDTEAFF
>TRBJ1-5|TRBV19
CASSIATGLLNQPQHF
>TRBJ1-1|TRBV7-9
CASARQGEAFF
>TRBJ2-7|TRBV2
CASSAGRVNSYEQYF
>TRBJ1-4|TRBV6-6
CASSPPVGGGDEKLFF
>TRBJ1-2|TRBV5-5
CASSLRLLNYGYTF
>TRBJ1-2|TRBV4-2
CASSRSSGYTF
>TRBJ2-3|TRBV5-1
CASSLGVAGSTDTQYF
>TRBJ2-3|TRBV9
CASSARDRVGTDTQYF
>TRBJ2-7|TRBV7-9
CASSLVLATESEQYF
>TRBJ2-1|TRBV7-3
CASSPQGREYNEQFF
>TRBJ1-3|TRBV2
CASSAGPGDTIYF
>TRBJ2-5|TRBV4-1
CASSLAGKGETQYF
>TRBJ2-4|TRBV29-1
CSGGQTNIQYF
>-|TRBV15
CATSRVGGVEQYF
>TRBJ2-3|TRBV6-5
CASSSGQGRTDTQYF
>TRBJ1-4|TRBV9
CASSVGQGNEKLFF
>TRBJ2-5|TRBV20-1
CSARSGETQYF
>TRBJ2-2|TRBV2
CASSPDRAPGELFF
>TRBJ1-1|TRBV6-5
CASSTGQGLNTEAFF
>TRBJ2-3|TRBV15
CATSIPGGGTYTDTQYF
>TRBJ2-5|TRBV6-1
CASSEEGEGAGYF
>TRBJ1-1|TRBV7-2
CASSRDRPTEAFF
>TRBJ1-2|TRBV5-1
CASSFGDRDAGGYTF
>TRBJ1-1|TRBV2
CASSYRQDTEAFF
>TRBJ2-1|TRBV30
CAWSKGYNEQFF
>TRBJ1-2|TRBV6-5
CASSYMEGQRAQTF
>TRBJ2-7|TRBV2
CASNPGQGAYEQYF
>TRBJ2-1|TRBV18
CASSLGGSYNEQFF
>TRBJ2-7|TRBV6-1
CASSATGREQYF